These 32 T cell receptor beta chains were all obtained from the same sample, sequenced in a study of OX40 agonist ivuxolimab in advanced cancers. Assay used: immunoSEQ multiplex PCR; TCRdb lists only in-frame clones, some missing. The repertoire includes 60,000 to 85,000 clones, under 90% of them detected once, and roughly 7% sits in the top ten. Sequenced here: CD4+ or CD8+ T cells sorted from blood, sampled in a trial of the OX40 agonist ivuxolimab. These receptors came from an adult with an advanced solid tumor such as melanoma, head and neck, liver or kidney cancer.

The chain is built from TRBV30 and TRBJ1-6, with TRBD1 matching 11 bases. The CDR3 spans 17 residues. Germline V gene data show CDR1 as GTSNPN and CDR2 as SVGIG (reference sequence). The junction had 12 bases not matched to a gene; V was cut back by 2 bases and J by 9 bases. The CDR3 spells CAWSSQDRGRRSSPLHF. DNA for the CDR3: TGTGCCTGGAGTTCCCAGGACAGGGGGCGACGTAGTTCACCCCTCCACTTT. The whole variable domain, filled in from reference TRBV30 and TRBJ1-6, reads SQTIHQWPATLVQPVGSPLSLECTVEGTSNPNLYWYRQAAGRGLQLLFYSVGIGQISSEVPQNLSASRPQDRQFILSSKKLLLSDSGFYLCAWSSQDRGRRSSPLHFGNGTRLTVT.

This clone was detected only once. This rearrangement joins TRBV6-6 to TRBJ2-7, with D hard to call. V was clipped by 0 bases and J by 2 bases, with 11 bases between them. This CDR3 region has 15 residues. Germline lookup yields CDR1 MNHNY and CDR2 SVGAGI (reference sequence). CDR3 in amino acids: CASSYSADRPYEQYF. In nucleotides, the CDR3 is TGTGCCAGCAGTTACTCGGCGGATCGTCCCTACGAGCAGTACTTC.

The gene calls are TRBV5-1 and TRBJ2-1; weak D call: TRBD2 (5 bases). V was shortened by 3 bases and J by 9 bases, with 13 bases between the two germline ends. CDR3 size: 13 residues. From germline, CDR1 is SGHRS and CDR2 YFSETQ. Here the CDR3 reads CASSYFSGAEQFF. The CDR3 nucleotides are TGCGCCAGCAGCTACTTCAGCGGTGCTGAGCAGTTCTTC.

The CDR3 bases are TGTGCCAGCAGCTTAGTACGGGGGAGGTCCCTCTACAATGAGCAGTTCTTC. Amino acids: CASSLVRGRSLYNEQFF. V gene TRBV11-2 combines with J gene TRBJ2-1, with TRBD2 as a possible D gene (6 bases). Germline V gives CDR1 SGHAT, CDR2 FQNNGV. The CDR3 spans 17 residues. The ends were cut back, 1 base at V and 3 bases at J, with 16 bases in the middle.

The CDR3 loop reads CASSLDSSSGELFF. DNA for the CDR3: TGCGCCAGCAGCTTGGATTCAAGCTCCGGGGAGCTGTTTTTT. The V and J genes are TRBV5-1 and TRBJ2-2; D remains unclear. The CDR3 sequence is 14 residues long. Trimming removed 0 bases at V and 6 bases at J, with 9 bases between. Germline CDR1 reads SGHRS; CDR2 reads YFSETQ.

This sequence joins TRBV2 and TRBJ2-5, with 7 bases that match TRBD2. Germline V CDR1 and CDR2: SNHLY, FYNNEI. Losses at the gene ends were 0 bases for V and 2 bases for J; bases not matched to a gene: 3. The CDR3 covers 15 residues. The CDR3 DNA follows: TGTGCCAGCAGTGAAGCCCAGGGAGGGCAAGAGACCCAGTACTTC. Protein sequence: CASSEAQGGQETQYF. Full variable domain (missing parts from reference TRBV2 and TRBJ2-5): EPEVTQTPSHQVTQMGQEVILRCVPISNHLYFYWYRQILGQKVEFLVSFYNNEISEKSEIFDDQFSVERPDGSNFTLKIRSTKLEDSAMYFCASSEAQGGQETQYFGPGTRLLVL.

The V and J genes are TRBV9 and TRBJ1-1; D gene unclear. V gave up 3 bases and J gave up 5 bases, with 14 bases separating them. The CDR3 length is 14 residues. Per germline, CDR1 SGDLS and CDR2 YYNGEE. For the CDR3, the DNA is TGTGCCAGCAGCGCTCAGGCTATAAGGACTGAAGCTTTCTTT. It translates to CASSAQAIRTEAFF.

The genes are TRBV11-1 and TRBJ2-3; a weak D match, TRBD1 (7 bases). Per the germline V gene, CDR1 is SGHAT and CDR2 is FQDESV (reference sequence). There are 13 residues in the CDR3. The V and J ends lost 0 bases and 9 bases respectively, with 10 bases between them. The DNA for the CDR3 is TGTGCCAGCAGCTTAGCGCCAGGGGGGACGCAGTATTTT. Amino acids: CASSLAPGGTQYF.

The CDR3 loop reads CAISEVAGPKETQYF. In DNA form, the CDR3 reads TGTGCCATCAGTGAAGTGGCAGGGCCAAAAGAGACCCAGTACTTC. The chain uses TRBV10-3 and TRBJ2-5; possibly TRBD1 for D (5 bases). CDR1 is ENHRY and CDR2 is SYGVKD in the germline V gene. The CDR3 covers 15 residues. V lost 3 bases and J 3 bases, leaving 14 bases between the germline ends.

The CDR3 bases are TGTGCCAGCAGTGTTTCGGGGGACCACGAGCAGTACTTC. This encodes CASSVSGDHEQYF. This sequence joins TRBV6-1 and TRBJ2-7; tentative D call: TRBD2 (6 bases). V was shortened by 4 bases and J by 5 bases, with 12 bases between the two germline ends. The CDR3 length is 13 residues. Germline loops: CDR1 MNHNS, CDR2 SASEGT.

In this sample, this clone turned up a few times. This CDR3 reads CASSHPTPTHEQFF. Here the CDR3 DNA reads TGCGCCAGCAGCCATCCCACCCCCACCCATGAGCAGTTCTTC. The chain carries TRBV4-1 and TRBJ2-1; D ambiguous. Trimming stripped 3 bases from V and 8 bases from J, with 14 bases between. The germline gives CDR1 MGHRA, CDR2 YSYEKL. This CDR3 contains 14 residues.

J is TRBJ2-1 and V is TRBV5-5, with 7 bases identical to TRBD1. Germline V gene sequence: CDR1 SGHKS, CDR2 YYEKEE (reference sequence). The trim removed 4 bases at V and 12 bases at J, leaving 4 bases unmatched. CDR3 length equals 11 residues. As DNA, the CDR3 is TGTGCCAGCAGCCAGGGGGTAGGGCAGTTCTTC. Amino acid sequence: CASSQGVGQFF.

This clone was recorded once. The V call is TRBV6-6, the J call TRBJ1-2; TRBD1 matches 10 bases. This CDR3 region has 16 residues. Unmatched junction bases numbered 10, after V lost 2 bases and J lost 7 bases. CDR1 is MNHNY, CDR2 SVGAGI, per germline (reference sequence). The CDR3 here is CASSYTRDRGIAGYTF. In DNA, the CDR3 is TGTGCCAGCAGTTACACCCGGGACAGGGGAATAGCTGGCTACACCTTC.

This clone was counted between two and nine times. The chain is built from TRBV27 and TRBJ1-5; D is perhaps TRBD1 (5 bases). The CDR3 consists of 15 residues. Germline V gene sequence: CDR1 MNHEY, CDR2 SMNVEV (reference sequence). V lost 0 bases, J lost 11 bases, and 17 bases lay in between. CDR3 in DNA: TGTGCCAGCAGTTTATCCGGGGCTGGGAAGGGTTCCCAGCATTTT. This encodes CASSLSGAGKGSQHF.

The V and J genes are TRBV27 and TRBJ2-7; D might be TRBD1 (6 bases). Germline V lookup: CDR1 MNHEY, CDR2 SMNVEV (reference sequence). The CDR3 sequence is 15 residues long. V lost 3 bases and J 6 bases, leaving 18 bases between the germline ends. The CDR3 sequence: CASSFVGAGRSEQYF. The CDR3, as DNA: TGTGCCAGCAGTTTTGTGGGGGCGGGCCGTTCCGAGCAGTACTTC.

The CDR3 is CASSPQQPETVGELFF. The CDR3 DNA is TGTGCCAGCTCACCACAACAGCCCGAGACTGTGGGGGAGCTGTTTTTT. This chain joins TRBV18 and TRBJ2-2; D is unresolved. Per germline, CDR1 KGHSH and CDR2 LQKENI. The V gene lost 1 base and the J gene lost 8 bases, with 17 bases spanning the gap. This CDR3 contains 16 residues.

The chain employs TRBV27 and TRBJ2-5; either TRBD1 or TRBD2 may fit D (5 bases each). Trimming took off 7 bases at V and 5 bases at J, with 17 bases between the two ends. The CDR3 is 14 amino acids. CDR1 and CDR2 from the germline V gene are MNHEY and SMNVEV (reference sequence). CDR3 in DNA: TGTGCCAGCACCCCTCGCCCAGGGAGCGAGACCCAGTACTTC. This encodes CASTPRPGSETQYF.

The chain combines TRBV2 with TRBJ2-2, with 10 positions matching TRBD1. The CDR3 covers 16 residues. Germline CDR1 SNHLY, CDR2 FYNNEI. V lost 5 bases, J lost 6 bases, and 9 bases stayed unmatched. The CDR3 region is CASSRQTGGRAGELFF. CDR3 bases: TGTGCCAGCAGTAGGCAGACAGGGGGCAGGGCCGGGGAGCTGTTTTTT. Variable domain in full (rest from reference TRBV2 and TRBJ2-2): EPEVTQTPSHQVTQMGQEVILRCVPISNHLYFYWYRQILGQKVEFLVSFYNNEISEKSEIFDDQFSVERPDGSNFTLKIRSTKLEDSAMYFCASSRQTGGRAGELFFGEGSRLTVL.

This clone came up a few times. The rearrangement uses TRBV5-5 and TRBJ1-2; tentative D call: TRBD1 (5 bases). The CDR3 is made up of 15 amino acids. Germline V lookup: CDR1 SGHKS, CDR2 YYEKEE (reference sequence). V lost 0 bases and J 5 bases, leaving 14 bases between the germline ends. This CDR3 is CASSLGPGGDYGYTF. Written as DNA, the CDR3 is TGTGCCAGCAGCTTGGGACCTGGGGGTGATTATGGCTACACCTTC.

The chain has TRBV30 and TRBJ1-4; D not certain. Germline-derived CDR1 and CDR2 are GTSNPN and SVGIG (reference sequence). Trimming stripped 0 bases from V and 9 bases from J, with 23 bases between. The CDR3 loop spans 17 amino acids. CDR3 sequence (DNA): TGTGCCTGGAGTGTACTCCCCCCCCCAGTTGGTGACAAAAAACTGTTTTTT. Amino acid sequence: CAWSVLPPPVGDKKLFF. The full variable domain, rest sourced from reference TRBV30 and TRBJ1-4, is SQTIHQWPATLVQPVGSPLSLECTVEGTSNPNLYWYRQAAGRGLQLLFYSVGIGQISSEVPQNLSASRPQDRQFILSSKKLLLSDSGFYLCAWSVLPPPVGDKKLFFGSGTQLSVL.

This clone has more than one count but fewer than ten. The chain is built from TRBV7-9 and TRBJ1-1; TRBD1 might be the D (5 bases). The CDR3 sequence is 17 residues long. V lost 4 bases and J lost 4, with 22 bases in between. Germline V gene lookup returns CDR1 SEHNR and CDR2 FQNEAQ (reference sequence). The CDR3 DNA sequence: TGTGCCAGCAGCTACCCCGCAGGGTCCCCGAGGGGCACTGAAGCTTTCTTT. Its translation is CASSYPAGSPRGTEAFF.

This clone has more than one count but fewer than ten. The chain joins TRBV6-5 to TRBJ1-1, with 7 bases that match TRBD1. V dropped 6 bases and J dropped 3; count of bases not matched to a gene: 7. Germline V gene lookup returns CDR1 MNHEY and CDR2 SVGAGI. The CDR3 spans 14 residues. CDR3 in amino acids: CASRTRGDYTEAFF. CDR3 nucleotides: TGTGCCAGCAGGACCAGGGGGGATTACACTGAAGCTTTCTTT.

This clone was counted only a few times. The chain couples TRBV29-1 to TRBJ1-2; TRBD1 matches 12 bases. Germline V gene data show CDR1 as SQVTM and CDR2 as ANQGSEA. The J segment lost 8 bases and the V segment lost 8 bases, leaving 3 bases of the junction unmatched. The CDR3 covers 11 residues. In DNA, the CDR3 is TGCAGCTCGGGACAGGGGGCCGGCTACACCTTC. Encoded protein: CSSGQGAGYTF.

This clone was picked up one time. The rearrangement joins TRBV30 to TRBJ1-2, with TRBD1 as a possible D gene (6 bases). Germline CDR1 is GTSNPN and CDR2 is SVGIG (reference sequence). Trimming removed 2 bases at V and 11 bases at J, with 15 bases between. This CDR3 spans 12 amino acids. The CDR3 DNA sequence: TGTGCCTGGAGTCCTCGGGACATGGGATACACCTTC. Encoded protein: CAWSPRDMGYTF.

V usage is TRBV10-2 and J usage is TRBJ1-5; unclear D gene. The CDR3 runs 13 residues. Trimming cost V 0 bases and J 16 bases, with 16 bases left between them. Germline loops: CDR1 WSHSY, CDR2 SAAADI. Here the CDR3 reads CASSESWVTRIHF. CDR3 nucleotides: TGCGCCAGCAGTGAGTCGTGGGTCACACGAATACATTTT.

This clone has just one count. J is TRBJ2-3 and V is TRBV19, with TRBD1 matching over 8 bases. With 6 bases clipped from V and 0 bases from J, the junction kept 5 bases outside the gene matches. There are 15 residues in the CDR3. The germline V gene encodes CDR1 LNHDA and CDR2 SQIVND (reference sequence). The CDR3 is CASSLGQASTDTQYF. CDR3 DNA: TGTGCCAGTAGCCTGGGACAGGCCAGCACAGATACGCAGTATTTT.

V usage is TRBV5-1 and J usage is TRBJ2-3; 7 bases are shared with TRBD2. The CDR3 loop spans 16 amino acids. CDR1 SGHRS and CDR2 YFSETQ come from the germline V gene. Trimming removed 0 bases from V and 5 bases from J; junction bases left unmatched: 9. The DNA of the CDR3 is TGCGCCAGCAGCTTGGCCTCGGGAGGAGGAGGAGATACGCAGTATTTT. Protein sequence: CASSLASGGGGDTQYF.

The chain combines TRBV5-1 with TRBJ2-3; D gene uncertain. V lost 4 bases and J 0 bases, leaving 6 bases between the germline ends. Germline CDR1 and CDR2: SGHRS and YFSETQ. The CDR3 extends over 13 amino acids. This CDR3 reads CASSTPSTDTQYF. CDR3 nucleotides: TGCGCCAGCAGCACCCCCAGCACAGATACGCAGTATTTT.

To note about this clone: In the same sample, other DNA sequences code for this CDR3. The chain links TRBV5-1 to TRBJ2-7; D is unclear. Looked up from germline, CDR1 is SGHRS and CDR2 is YFSETQ. The CDR3 is made up of 14 amino acids. The V end was cut by 0 bases, the J end by 5 bases, with 12 bases between. CDR3 loop: CASSLAQAGDEQYF. DNA of the CDR3: TGCGCCAGCAGCTTGGCACAAGCTGGCGACGAGCAGTACTTC.

V and J are TRBV7-2 and TRBJ1-2; 9 positions agree with TRBD1. This CDR3 has 13 amino acids. V lost 6 bases and J lost 8; bases outside the gene matches: 7. The V gene's germline CDR1 is SGHTA and CDR2 FQGNSA. CDR3 bases: TGTGCCAGCAGTTCACAGGGGGCTGGGGGCTACACCTTC. Translation: CASSSQGAGGYTF.

This rearrangement joins TRBV7-2 to TRBJ1-1; 9 bases map to TRBD1. The V and J ends lost 3 bases and 4 bases, in that order; junction bases with no gene match: 3. The CDR3 sequence is 14 residues long. CDR1 is SGHTA and CDR2 is FQGNSA in the germline V gene. This CDR3 reads CASSFTGGVTEAFF. The CDR3 nucleotides read TGTGCCAGCAGCTTCACAGGGGGCGTCACTGAAGCTTTCTTT.

This chain links TRBV10-3 with TRBJ2-5, with D hard to call. V lost 4 bases, J lost 5 bases, and 8 bases lay in between. Germline V CDR1 and CDR2: ENHRY, SYGVKD. The CDR3 has 12 amino acids. CDR3 in amino acids: CAISAFDETQYF. The DNA of the CDR3 is TGTGCCATCAGTGCCTTCGATGAGACCCAGTACTTC.